The 24 T cell receptor beta chains given below trace back to one sample, sequenced in a study of cytomegalovirus exposure and HLA in healthy donors. The PCR contained 60 Vbeta and 13 Jbeta primers. The repertoire was sequenced with immunoSEQ multiplex PCR; TCRdb's copy has only in-frame clones and lacks some. In the table there are about 140,000 clones, roughly 79% of which are singletons. The material sequenced was PBMCs. These receptor sequences come from a male donor in good health and CMV-seronegative.

The rearrangement joins TRBV6-1 to TRBJ2-7; D is perhaps TRBD2 (6 bases). CDR3 length: 15 residues. Per germline, CDR1 MNHNS and CDR2 SASEGT. Trimming left V 1 base short and J 3 bases short, with 13 bases between. CDR3 sequence reads: CASSEGGEGIYEQYF. CDR3 nucleotides: TGTGCCAGCAGTGAAGGCGGGGAAGGGATCTACGAGCAGTACTTC.

The chain links TRBV7-9 to TRBJ1-4; D is ambiguous. The CDR3 runs to 11 residues. Germline CDR1 and CDR2: SEHNR and FQNEAQ (reference sequence). The ends were cut back, 5 bases at V and 8 bases at J, with 6 bases in the middle. The CDR3, as DNA: TGTGCCAGCAGCCGAGGCGAAAAACTGTTTTTT. This encodes CASSRGEKLFF.

The chain uses TRBV5-1 and TRBJ2-1; 10 bases map to TRBD2. V lost 3 bases, J lost 5 bases, and 8 bases stayed unmatched. CDR3 size: 16 residues. Germline V gives CDR1 SGHRS, CDR2 YFSETQ. The CDR3 DNA is TGCGCCAGCAGCTCCTCCGGGACTAGCGCACACAATGAGCAGTTCTTC. This gives the protein CASSSSGTSAHNEQFF.

The chain has TRBV2 and TRBJ2-5; 8 nucleotides agree with TRBD1. V lost 8 bases to trimming and J lost 1 base; unmatched junction nucleotides: 6. Per germline, CDR1 SNHLY and CDR2 FYNNEI. The CDR3 sequence is 14 residues long. This CDR3 reads CASGLQGGQETQYF. The DNA of the CDR3 is TGTGCCAGCGGATTACAGGGGGGCCAAGAGACCCAGTACTTC.

There are a few counts of this clone. J is TRBJ1-6 and V is TRBV6-5; D uncertain. The V end lost 0 bases, the J end lost 7 bases, and 7 bases lay between the germline ends. The CDR3 has 14 residues. Germline CDR1 and CDR2: MNHEY and SVGAGI. CDR3: CASSYSMENSPLHF. The DNA for the CDR3 is TGTGCCAGCAGTTACTCGATGGAGAATTCACCCCTCCACTTT.

This CDR3 reads CAWSVQEYQPQHF. The CDR3 nucleotides are TGTGCCTGGAGTGTACAGGAGTATCAGCCCCAGCATTTT. The chain is built from TRBV30 and TRBJ1-5; tentative D call: TRBD1 (5 bases). The CDR3 extends over 13 amino acids. The V and J ends lost 0 bases and 5 bases respectively, with 8 bases between them. Germline V CDR1 and CDR2: GTSNPN, SVGIG (reference sequence).

This sequence joins TRBV18 and TRBJ2-1, with TRBD2 matching over 9 bases. This CDR3 region has 16 residues. Germline V gene sequence: CDR1 KGHSH, CDR2 LQKENI. After removal of 4 bases from V and 8 bases from J, the junction contained 12 bases not matched to a gene. As DNA, the CDR3 is TGTGCCAGCTCACTGGTGGTGCGGGGGGGCGGTGATGAGCAGTTCTTC. Translating it yields CASSLVVRGGGDEQFF.

The V and J genes are TRBV7-9 and TRBJ2-5; tentative D call: TRBD2 (6 bases). This CDR3 comprises 15 residues. The germline V gene has CDR1 SEHNR and CDR2 FQNEAQ (reference sequence). V shed 5 bases and J shed 5 bases, with 18 bases lying between them. Here the CDR3 reads CASSPGDGGYETQYF. As DNA, the CDR3 is TGTGCCAGCAGCCCCGGAGACGGGGGTTACGAGACCCAGTACTTC.

This rearrangement joins TRBV5-1 to TRBJ1-1; the D is unclear. Germline-derived CDR1 and CDR2 are SGHRS and YFSETQ. The V end lost 5 bases, the J end lost 3 bases, and 11 bases lay between the germline ends. The CDR3 is 13 residues long. CDR3 sequence: CASSGWSDTEAFF. CDR3 in DNA: TGCGCCAGCAGTGGTTGGTCGGACACTGAAGCTTTCTTT.

The CDR3 bases are TGCGCCAGCAAAGCAATCTCCTACAATGAGCAGTTCTTC. It specifies CASKAISYNEQFF. The chain employs TRBV23-1 and TRBJ2-1; D not resolved. TRBV23-1 is an ORF, with its function uncertain. The CDR3 spans 13 residues. Deletions cut 7 bases from V and 0 bases from J, with 7 bases between.

The rearrangement joins TRBV9 to TRBJ2-2; 9 nucleotides align to TRBD2. Unmatched junction bases numbered 3, after V lost 1 base and J lost 5 bases. This CDR3 comprises 15 residues. Germline V lookup: CDR1 SGDLS, CDR2 YYNGEE. In nucleotides, the CDR3 is TGTGCCAGCAGCGTACAAGCGGGGGGTACCGGGGAGCTGTTTTTT. Protein: CASSVQAGGTGELFF.

The chain employs TRBV30 and TRBJ1-6; a possible D gene is TRBD1 (6 bases). This CDR3 comprises 15 residues. Germline V gene lookup returns CDR1 GTSNPN and CDR2 SVGIG (reference sequence). The V gene lost 0 bases and the J gene lost 7 bases, with 13 bases spanning the gap. CDR3 coding DNA: TGTGCCTGGAGTGTAGGGGGAGGGGGAAATTCACCCCTCCACTTT. It is translated as CAWSVGGGGNSPLHF.

This chain links TRBV27 with TRBJ1-6; the D gene is possibly TRBD1 (5 bases). V was clipped by 5 bases and J by 12 bases, with 14 bases between them. Germline V gene lookup returns CDR1 MNHEY and CDR2 SMNVEV (reference sequence). This CDR3 has 13 residues. CDR3 sequence (DNA): TGTGCCAGCAGTCCCCGGGAGGGGCGACCCCTCCACTTT. It is translated as CASSPREGRPLHF.

The chain recombines TRBV5-1 with TRBJ1-2, with 8 bases fitting TRBD1. Per the germline V gene, CDR1 is SGHRS and CDR2 is YFSETQ. V gave up 3 bases and J gave up 5 bases; unmatched junction bases: 33. The CDR3 has 23 residues. As DNA, the CDR3 is TGCGCCAGCAGCTCACTAACGTTCACAGGGGCCCAGGGGGCAATAGGAGAGGGTTATGGCTACACCTTC. Translated, it gives CASSSLTFTGAQGAIGEGYGYTF.

The V gene is TRBV5-8, the J gene TRBJ1-3; TRBD1 agrees at 9 bases. V was clipped by 4 bases and J by 3 bases; unmatched bases: 5. Germline V gene lookup returns CDR1 SGHTS and CDR2 YDEGEE. This CDR3 is 15 amino acids long. This chain's CDR3 is CASSAGTGNGNTIYF. The CDR3 DNA sequence: TGTGCCAGCAGCGCAGGGACAGGGAATGGAAACACCATATATTTT.

The V gene is TRBV10-1, the J gene TRBJ2-7; a possible D gene is TRBD1 (6 bases). Germline CDR1 is WNHNN and CDR2 is SYGVQD (reference sequence). Trimming shortened V by 6 bases and J by 5 bases, and 14 bases separated the two germline ends. The CDR3 spans 13 residues. The CDR3 nucleotides are TGCGCCAGCAGATTTTGGGGGCCTCACGAGCAGTACTTC. This translates into CASRFWGPHEQYF.

The chain joins TRBV6-5 to TRBJ2-3; 10 bases map to TRBD1. Per the germline V gene, CDR1 is MNHEY and CDR2 is SVGAGI. Trimming at V came to 4 bases and at J to 4 bases, leaving 2 bases not matched to a gene. The CDR3 has 14 amino acids. The CDR3: CASSWTGGADTQYF. The DNA of the CDR3 is TGTGCCAGCAGTTGGACAGGGGGGGCAGATACGCAGTATTTT.

This rearrangement joins TRBV7-9 to TRBJ1-1, with D uncertain. CDR1 is SEHNR and CDR2 is FQNEAQ in the germline V gene (reference sequence). The CDR3 is 15 amino acids. The V gene lost 3 bases and the J gene lost 0 bases, with 11 bases spanning the gap. CDR3 bases: TGTGCCAGCAGCTTTTTGAGTCTGATGAACACTGAAGCTTTCTTT. Encoded protein: CASSFLSLMNTEAFF.

The J gene is TRBJ2-5, the V gene TRBV21-1; the table assigns TRBD2, which was not confirmed against the DNA. TRBV21-1 is a listed pseudogene. The CDR3 sequence is 12 residues long. This chain's CDR3 is CASSKAQEAQYF. As DNA, the CDR3 is TGTGCCAGCAGCAAAGCTCAGGAGGCCCAGTACTTC.

V usage is TRBV2 and J usage is TRBJ1-2; D is unresolved. The V end was cut by 6 bases, the J end by 2 bases, with 13 bases between. Germline values: CDR1 SNHLY, CDR2 FYNNEI. The CDR3 is 14 amino acids. The CDR3 region has the DNA TGTGCCAGCAGGACCGGTGGCGGAAACTATGGCTACACCTTC. Translated: CASRTGGGNYGYTF. Drawing the rest from reference TRBV2 and TRBJ1-2, the complete variable domain is EPEVTQTPSHQVTQMGQEVILRCVPISNHLYFYWYRQILGQKVEFLVSFYNNEISEKSEIFDDQFSVERPDGSNFTLKIRSTKLEDSAMYFCASRTGGGNYGYTFGSGTRLTVV.

CDR3 loop: CASSEGTSNTEAFF. The CDR3 DNA sequence: TGTGCCAGCAGTGAAGGGACATCGAACACTGAAGCTTTCTTT. The V and J genes are TRBV6-5 and TRBJ1-1; D perhaps matches TRBD1 (6 bases). Germline CDR1 and CDR2: MNHEY and SVGAGI. This CDR3 is built from 14 residues. Deletions cut 5 bases from V and 1 base from J, with 11 bases between.

The V and J genes are TRBV5-1 and TRBJ1-4, with 9 bases lining up with TRBD1. This CDR3 has 15 residues. CDR1 is SGHRS and CDR2 is YFSETQ in the germline V gene. The V segment lost 0 bases and the J segment 8 bases; nucleotides outside the gene matches: 5. CDR3 nucleotides: TGCGCCAGCAGCTTGGCCGGGACAGGGTCGGAAAAACTGTTTTTT. This gives the protein CASSLAGTGSEKLFF.

The V and J genes are TRBV6-1 and TRBJ2-3, with 10 bases that match TRBD2. CDR3 length: 15 amino acids. From germline, CDR1 is MNHNS and CDR2 SASEGT. Germline trimming cut 0 bases from V and 4 bases from J; bases unmatched to any gene: 1. The CDR3 here is CASSEAAGGPDTQYF. The CDR3 DNA sequence: TGTGCCAGCAGTGAAGCAGCGGGGGGGCCAGATACGCAGTATTTT.

V is TRBV11-3 and J is TRBJ2-5; 8 positions agree with TRBD2. The CDR3 runs 17 residues. Germline V gives CDR1 SGHNT, CDR2 YENEEA. V lost 1 base to trimming and J lost 4 bases; unmatched junction nucleotides: 11. CDR3 nucleotides: TGTGCCAGCAGCTTAGGCCGGACTAGCAGAGCCGGAGAGACCCAGTACTTC. Translated, it gives CASSLGRTSRAGETQYF.